Shown below are 19 T cell receptor beta chains from a single sample sequenced in a study of response to subunit inactivated influenza vaccine. MiXCR, run by TCRdb on the RT-PCR reads, gives a single entry per CDR3 protein. The sample has hundreds of thousands of distinct CDR3 sequences, 14% seen once; the top ten hold around 7.6%. The sequencing here drew on PBMCs from blood, taken less than 15 days before vaccination. The receptors were gathered from a man aged 45-65 years who received an inactivated influenza vaccine.

This clonotype was seen a handful of times. The J gene is TRBJ2-2, the V gene TRBV15; the D is unclear. From germline, CDR1 is LNHNV and CDR2 YYDKDF (reference sequence). V shed 0 bases and J shed 5 bases, with 4 bases lying between them. The CDR3 is made up of 13 amino acids. The CDR3 sequence is CATSRDSTGELFF. The CDR3 DNA follows: TGTGCCACCAGCAGAGATTCTACCGGGGAGCTGTTTTTT.

The chain joins TRBV7-3 to TRBJ2-3, with 7 bases matching TRBD1. V dropped 4 bases and J dropped 3; count of bases not matched to a gene: 7. Germline-derived CDR1 and CDR2 are SGHTA and FQGTGA. The CDR3 runs 15 residues. The CDR3, as DNA: TGTGCCAGCAGCTCCCGACAGGGTAGGACAGATACGCAGTATTTT. It translates to CASSSRQGRTDTQYF. The full variable domain, with the rest looked up from reference TRBV7-3 and TRBJ2-3, is GAGVSQTPSNKVTEKGKYVELRCDPISGHTALYWYRQSLGQGPEFLIYFQGTGAADDSGLPNDRFFAVRPEGSVSTLKIQRTERGDSAVYLCASSSRQGRTDTQYFGPGTRLTVL.

V gene TRBV6-2 or TRBV6-3 combines with J gene TRBJ1-1, with TRBD1 as a possible D gene (5 bases). The CDR3 has 15 amino acids. Germline CDR1 MNHEY, CDR2 SVGEGT. Between the trimmed V and J ends, which lost 5 bases and 3 bases, there was a span of 16 bases. The CDR3 DNA follows: TGTGCCAGCAGTACCCTTGTGCCGGGGGACACTGAAGCTTTCTTT. It specifies CASSTLVPGDTEAFF.

With respect to this clonotype: This may arise from a read error, as a much more abundant clone is one base away. The rearrangement uses TRBV7-2 and TRBJ2-1; TRBD1 or TRBD2 may be the D gene (6 bases each). This CDR3 spans 16 amino acids. The germline gives CDR1 SGHTA, CDR2 FQGNSA. CDR3 bases: TGTGCCAGCGGCTTAGGGGGGACGGGTTGGGCCAAACAGCAGTTCTTC. This gives the protein CASGLGGTGWAKQQFF. Looking up the rest from reference TRBV7-2 and TRBJ2-1 gives the full variable domain: GAGVSQSPSNKVTEKGKDVELRCDPISGHTALYWYRQSLGQGLEFLIYFQGNSAPDKSGLPSDRFSAERTGGSVSTLTIQRTQQEDSAVYLCASGLGGTGWAKQQFFGPGTRLTVL.

The chain uses TRBV5-6 and TRBJ2-7; 15 bases line up with TRBD2. The CDR3 extends over 16 amino acids. The V segment lost 0 bases and the J segment 6 bases; nucleotides outside the gene matches: 4. The germline V gene has CDR1 SGHDT and CDR2 YYEEEE. The CDR3: CASSLAGGLAGGEQYF. In nucleotides, the CDR3 is TGTGCCAGCAGCTTGGCTGGGGGACTAGCGGGAGGCGAGCAGTACTTC. The full variable domain, its missing parts supplied by reference TRBV5-6 and TRBJ2-7, is DAGVTQSPTHLIKTRGQQVTLRCSPKSGHDTVSWYQQALGQGPQFIFQYYEEEERQRGNFPDRFSGHQFPNYSSELNVNALLLGDSALYLCASSLAGGLAGGEQYFGPGTRLTVT.

This clonotype has at least ten counts. This rearrangement joins TRBV20-1 to TRBJ1-5; D gene uncertain. With 1 base removed from V and 0 bases from J, the gap between germline ends came to 7 bases. Germline CDR1 and CDR2: DFQATT and SNEGSKA (reference sequence). This CDR3 has 14 amino acids. The CDR3 loop reads CSARVANSNQPQHF. DNA of the CDR3: TGCAGTGCTAGAGTGGCGAATAGCAATCAGCCCCAGCATTTT.

The chain uses TRBV9 and TRBJ2-7; a possible D gene is TRBD1 (6 bases). This CDR3 spans 15 amino acids. V lost 2 bases and J 3 bases, leaving 15 bases between the germline ends. CDR1 is SGDLS, CDR2 YYNGEE, per germline. CDR3 protein: CASSVGQRTHYEQYF. Here the CDR3 DNA reads TGTGCCAGCAGCGTCGGACAGAGAACGCACTACGAGCAGTACTTC.

V gene TRBV20-1 combines with J gene TRBJ1-6, with D tentatively TRBD1 (6 bases). Germline CDR1 DFQATT, CDR2 SNEGSKA (reference sequence). The CDR3 sequence is 15 residues long. V was trimmed by 0 bases and J by 9 bases, leaving 15 bases between them. The CDR3 is CSARDDRGGGSPLHF. The CDR3 DNA is TGCAGTGCTAGAGATGATCGAGGGGGGGGTTCACCCCTCCACTTT.

This chain joins TRBV4-2 and TRBJ2-3; 8 bases agree with TRBD2. There are 15 residues in the CDR3. V was pared by 1 base and J by 4 bases, with 4 bases of the junction left unmatched. Germline loops: CDR1 LGHNA, CDR2 YNFKEQ. CDR3 sequence reads: CASSQGAGAPDTQYF. The CDR3 coding sequence is TGTGCCAGCAGCCAAGGAGCGGGAGCCCCAGATACGCAGTATTTT.

The chain combines TRBV5-1 with TRBJ1-2; D gene unclear. Trimming pared 4 bases from V and 2 bases from J, leaving 15 bases between. The length of the CDR3 is 15 residues. The germline V gene has CDR1 SGHRS and CDR2 YFSETQ. CDR3 DNA sequence: TGCGCCAGCAGCGCACTTGGAGGGAAGAACTATGGCTACACCTTC. Amino acid sequence: CASSALGGKNYGYTF.

This clonotype was detected a few times. The chain joins TRBV11-1 to TRBJ2-7; weak D call: TRBD1 (6 bases). Trimming left V 5 bases short and J 3 bases short, with 26 bases between. The V gene's germline CDR1 is SGHAT and CDR2 FQDESV (reference sequence). The CDR3 contains 18 residues. CDR3 bases: TGTGCCAGCAGCGAGGGAAGGACAGTGTTTGGTCGAGTCTACGAGCAGTACTTC. Protein: CASSEGRTVFGRVYEQYF. Drawing the rest from reference TRBV11-1 and TRBJ2-7, the complete variable domain is EAEVAQSPRYKITEKSQAVAFWCDPISGHATLYWYRQILGQGPELLVQFQDESVVDDSQLPKDRFSAERLKGVDSTLKIQPAELGDSAMYLCASSEGRTVFGRVYEQYFGPGTRLTVT.

This chain links TRBV20-1 with TRBJ2-7; the D gene is possibly TRBD1 (5 bases). The CDR3 has 13 residues. Looked up from germline, CDR1 is DFQATT and CDR2 is SNEGSKA (reference sequence). V shed 3 bases and J shed 4 bases, with 13 bases lying between them. This CDR3 reads CSASPRAGYEQYF. CDR3 bases: TGCAGTGCTAGTCCCCGGGCAGGGTACGAGCAGTACTTC.

The sample holds many counts of this clonotype. This chain uses TRBV7-6 with TRBJ1-6; a weak D match, TRBD1 (5 bases). V shed 3 bases and J shed 9 bases, with 9 bases lying between them. Germline V lookup: CDR1 SGHVS, CDR2 FNYEAQ. The length of the CDR3 is 13 residues. Here the CDR3 reads CASSLTESSPLHF. The CDR3 nucleotides are TGTGCCAGCAGCTTGACAGAAAGTTCACCCCTCCACTTT.

This clonotype was observed a few times. The chain is built from TRBV10-3 and TRBJ1-5; D remains ambiguous. The CDR3 length is 13 residues. Per the germline V gene, CDR1 is ENHRY and CDR2 is SYGVKD. Trimming pared 11 bases from V and 5 bases from J, leaving 16 bases between. The CDR3, as DNA: TGTGCCTCACGCGGCAGGCGGGATCAGCCCCAGCATTTT. Translated: CASRGRRDQPQHF.

The CDR3 nucleotides are TGTGCCAGCAGCCCACTAGCGGGAGCGACAGATACGCAGTATTTT. This codes for CASSPLAGATDTQYF. The J gene is TRBJ2-3, the V gene TRBV4-2; 11 bases are shared with TRBD2. V dropped 4 bases and J dropped 3; count of bases not matched to a gene: 3. Germline V gives CDR1 LGHNA, CDR2 YNFKEQ. The CDR3 totals 15 residues.

This clonotype has only a few counts. This chain links TRBV20-1 with TRBJ1-5, with a tentative D call TRBD1 (5 bases). The CDR3 consists of 14 residues. Trimming shortened V by 3 bases and J by 1 base, and 10 bases separated the two germline ends. The germline CDR1 and CDR2 sequences are DFQATT and SNEGSKA (reference sequence). In nucleotides, the CDR3 is TGCAGTGCTAGTCCCGGGGACAGCAATCAGCCCCAGCATTTT. Protein: CSASPGDSNQPQHF.

This clonotype was counted many times. The chain uses TRBV2 and TRBJ2-1; TRBD2 matches at 8 bases. The CDR3 has 17 residues. Germline lookup yields CDR1 SNHLY and CDR2 FYNNEI. J lost 4 bases, V lost 9 bases, and 17 bases had no gene match. The CDR3: CASRPPSGGGRYNEQFF. The CDR3 region has the DNA TGTGCCAGTAGACCCCCCTCTGGCGGGGGGCGATACAATGAGCAGTTCTTC.

For this clonotype: The junction differs from germline at one of its ends, possibly a read error. The chain joins TRBV6-9 to TRBJ1-6; D is ambiguous. The CDR3 runs to 13 residues. CDR1 is MNHGY and CDR2 is SVAAGI in the germline V gene. The CDR3 region has the DNA TGTGCCAGCATTCCCGGGCGGGGATCACCCCACCACTTT. Its translation is CASIPGRGSPHHF.

This clonotype was seen a few times. The J gene is TRBJ1-3, the V gene TRBV29-1, with D perhaps TRBD1 (6 bases). The CDR3 consists of 13 residues. Germline CDR1 and CDR2: SQVTM and ANQGSEA. V was trimmed by 6 bases and J by 3 bases, leaving 12 bases between them. The CDR3 nucleotides read TGCAGCGTACTGGGGGCTTTTGGAAACACCATATATTTT. This codes for CSVLGAFGNTIYF.